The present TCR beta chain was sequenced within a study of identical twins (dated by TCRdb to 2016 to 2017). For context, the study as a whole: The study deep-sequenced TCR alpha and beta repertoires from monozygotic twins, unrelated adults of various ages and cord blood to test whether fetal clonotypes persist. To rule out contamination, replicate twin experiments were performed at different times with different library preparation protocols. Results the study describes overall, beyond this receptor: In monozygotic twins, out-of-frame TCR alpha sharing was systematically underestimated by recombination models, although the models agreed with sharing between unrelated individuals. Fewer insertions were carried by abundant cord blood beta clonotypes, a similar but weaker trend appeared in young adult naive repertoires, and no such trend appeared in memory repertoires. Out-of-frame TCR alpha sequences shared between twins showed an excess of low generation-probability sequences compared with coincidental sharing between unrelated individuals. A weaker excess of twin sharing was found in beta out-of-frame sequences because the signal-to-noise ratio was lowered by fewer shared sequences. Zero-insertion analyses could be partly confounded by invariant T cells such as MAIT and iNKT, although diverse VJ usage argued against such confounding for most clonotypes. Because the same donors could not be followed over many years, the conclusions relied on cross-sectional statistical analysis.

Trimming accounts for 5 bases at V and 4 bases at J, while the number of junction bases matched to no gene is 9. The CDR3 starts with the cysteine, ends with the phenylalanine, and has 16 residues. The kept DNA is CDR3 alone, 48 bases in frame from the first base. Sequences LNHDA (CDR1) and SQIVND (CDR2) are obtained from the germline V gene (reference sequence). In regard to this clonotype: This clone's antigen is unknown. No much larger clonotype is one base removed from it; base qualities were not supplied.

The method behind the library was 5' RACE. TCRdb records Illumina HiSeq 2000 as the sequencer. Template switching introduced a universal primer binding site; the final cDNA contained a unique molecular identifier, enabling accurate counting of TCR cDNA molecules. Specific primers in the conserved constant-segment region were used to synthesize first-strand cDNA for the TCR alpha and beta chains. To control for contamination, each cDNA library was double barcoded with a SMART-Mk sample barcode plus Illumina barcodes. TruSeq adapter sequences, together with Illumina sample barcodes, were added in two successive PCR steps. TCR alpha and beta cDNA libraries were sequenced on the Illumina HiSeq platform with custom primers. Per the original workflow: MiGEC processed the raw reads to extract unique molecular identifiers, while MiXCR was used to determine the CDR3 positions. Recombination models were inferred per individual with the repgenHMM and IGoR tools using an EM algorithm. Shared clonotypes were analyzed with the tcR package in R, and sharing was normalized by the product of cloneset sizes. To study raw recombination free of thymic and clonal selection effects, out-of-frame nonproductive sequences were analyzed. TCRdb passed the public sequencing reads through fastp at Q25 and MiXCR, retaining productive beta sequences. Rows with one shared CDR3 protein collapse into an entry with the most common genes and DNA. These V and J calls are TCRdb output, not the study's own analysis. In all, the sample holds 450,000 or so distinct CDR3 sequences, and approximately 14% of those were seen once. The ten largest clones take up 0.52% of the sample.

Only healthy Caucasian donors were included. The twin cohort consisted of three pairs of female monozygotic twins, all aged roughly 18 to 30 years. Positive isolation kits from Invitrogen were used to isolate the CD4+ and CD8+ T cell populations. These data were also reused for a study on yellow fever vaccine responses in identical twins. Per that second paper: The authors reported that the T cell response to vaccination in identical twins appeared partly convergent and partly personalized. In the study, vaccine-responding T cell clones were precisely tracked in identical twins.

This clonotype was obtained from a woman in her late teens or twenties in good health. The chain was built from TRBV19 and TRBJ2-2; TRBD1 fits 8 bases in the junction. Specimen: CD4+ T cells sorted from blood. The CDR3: CASSDRDRRFTGELFF. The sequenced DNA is TGTGCCAGTAGTGACCGGGACAGGAGATTCACCGGGGAGCTGTTTTTT.